What follows describes a single T cell receptor (beta chain). The target antigen is unknown. This entry comes from a study of T cell responses to AZD1222 COVID-19 vaccine. Study information: Pooling was applied to second doses at about 4 or about 12 weeks. General study findings and limits: The breadth and depth of Spike-specific TCRs increased once two AZD1222 doses had been given. At study baseline, merely six AZD1222 recipients were seropositive. The donors showed a predominance of white British ancestry and of females, with possible underestimation of clonal diversity.

The CDR3 totals 15 residues. Trimming shortened V by 7 bases and J by 0 bases, and 13 bases separated the two germline ends. Germline CDR1 SGHTA, CDR2 FQGNSA. Profiled with immunoSEQ multiplex PCR; TCRdb holds only in-frame clones, not every one. Of 100,000 to 120,000 clones listed, just over 85% are singletons. This rearrangement joins TRBV7-2 to TRBJ2-1; D gene unclear. The sequence was collected from an adult in good health. The starting material was peripheral blood, obtained on day 0 of AZD1222 vaccination. CDR3 sequence (DNA): TGTGCCAGCACGCTGAGCGCCAGCTCCTACAATGAGCAGTTCTTC. As protein: CASTLSASSYNEQFF.